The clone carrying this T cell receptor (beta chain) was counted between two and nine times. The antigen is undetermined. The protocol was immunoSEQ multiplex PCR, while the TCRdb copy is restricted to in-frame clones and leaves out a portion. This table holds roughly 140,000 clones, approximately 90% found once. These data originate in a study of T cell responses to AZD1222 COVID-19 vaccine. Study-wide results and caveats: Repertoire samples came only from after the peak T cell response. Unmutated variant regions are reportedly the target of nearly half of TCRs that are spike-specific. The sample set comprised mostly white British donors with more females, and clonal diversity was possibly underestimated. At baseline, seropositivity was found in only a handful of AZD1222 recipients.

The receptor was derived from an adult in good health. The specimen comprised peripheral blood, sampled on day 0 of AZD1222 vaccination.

CDR3 sequence (DNA): TGTGCCAGCAGCTACCTGGACGGGAGGATATCACCCCTCCACTTT. Its protein is CASSYLDGRISPLHF. The genes are TRBV9 and TRBJ1-6; D ambiguous. The V gene's germline CDR1 is SGDLS and CDR2 YYNGEE. This CDR3 comprises 15 residues. Trimming left V 4 bases short and J 10 bases short, with 18 bases between.